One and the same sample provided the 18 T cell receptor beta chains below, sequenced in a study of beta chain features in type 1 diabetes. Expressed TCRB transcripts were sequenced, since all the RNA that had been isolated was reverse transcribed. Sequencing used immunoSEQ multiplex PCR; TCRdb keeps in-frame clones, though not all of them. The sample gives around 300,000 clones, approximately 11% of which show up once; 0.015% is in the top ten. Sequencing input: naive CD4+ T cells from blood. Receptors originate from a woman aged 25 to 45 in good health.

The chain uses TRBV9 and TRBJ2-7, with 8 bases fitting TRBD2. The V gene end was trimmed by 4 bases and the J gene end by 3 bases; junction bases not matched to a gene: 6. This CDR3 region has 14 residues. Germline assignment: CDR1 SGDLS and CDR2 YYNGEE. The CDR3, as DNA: TGTGCCAGCAGCTTAGGGACTAGGAACTACGAGCAGTACTTC. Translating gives CASSLGTRNYEQYF.

The CDR3 loop is CASSAGDTGLSNQPQHF. For the CDR3, the DNA is TGTGCCAGCAGTGCTGGCGATACCGGACTAAGCAATCAGCCCCAGCATTTT. The rearrangement joins TRBV28 to TRBJ1-5, with D unresolved. In germline, CDR1 is MDHEN, CDR2 SYDVKM. The CDR3 extends over 17 amino acids. V shed 5 bases and J shed 1 base, with 18 bases lying between them.

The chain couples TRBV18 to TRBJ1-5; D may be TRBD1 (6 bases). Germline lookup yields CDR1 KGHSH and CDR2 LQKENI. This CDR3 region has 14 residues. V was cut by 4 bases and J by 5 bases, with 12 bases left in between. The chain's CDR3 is CASSHRGSDQPQHF. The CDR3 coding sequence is TGTGCCAGCTCACATAGGGGGTCGGATCAGCCCCAGCATTTT.

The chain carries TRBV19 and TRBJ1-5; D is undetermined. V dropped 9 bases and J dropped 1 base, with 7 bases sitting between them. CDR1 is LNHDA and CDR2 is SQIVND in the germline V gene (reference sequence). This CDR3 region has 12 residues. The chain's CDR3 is CASSASNQPQHF. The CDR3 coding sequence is TGTGCCAGCAGCGCGAGCAATCAGCCCCAGCATTTT. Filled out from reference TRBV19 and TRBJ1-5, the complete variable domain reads DGGITQSPKYLFRKEGQNVTLSCEQNLNHDAMYWYRQDPGQGLRLIYYSQIVNDFQKGDIAEGYSVSREKKESFPLTVTSAQKNPTAFYLCASSASNQPQHFGDGTRLSIL.

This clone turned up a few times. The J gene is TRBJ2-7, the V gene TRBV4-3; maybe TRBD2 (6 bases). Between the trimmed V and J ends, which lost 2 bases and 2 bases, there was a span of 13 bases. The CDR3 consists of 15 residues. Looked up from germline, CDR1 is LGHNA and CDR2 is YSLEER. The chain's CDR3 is CASSQRRGGPYEQYF. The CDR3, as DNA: TGCGCCAGCAGCCAAAGGAGGGGAGGCCCCTACGAGCAGTACTTC.

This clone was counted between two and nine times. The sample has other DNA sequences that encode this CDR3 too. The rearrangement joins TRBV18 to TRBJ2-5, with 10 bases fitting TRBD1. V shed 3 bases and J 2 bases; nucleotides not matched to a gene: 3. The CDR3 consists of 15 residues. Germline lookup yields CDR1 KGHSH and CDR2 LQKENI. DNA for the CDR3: TGTGCCAGCTCACCCAGGACAGGGGGGCAAGAGACCCAGTACTTC. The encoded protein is CASSPRTGGQETQYF.

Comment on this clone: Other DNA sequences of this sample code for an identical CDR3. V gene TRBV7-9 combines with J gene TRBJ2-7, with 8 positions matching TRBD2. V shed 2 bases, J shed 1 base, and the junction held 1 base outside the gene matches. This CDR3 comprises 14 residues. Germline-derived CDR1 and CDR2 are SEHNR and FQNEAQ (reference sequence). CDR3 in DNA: TGTGCCAGCAGCTTAACTAGCGGTTCCTACGAGCAGTACTTC. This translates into CASSLTSGSYEQYF.

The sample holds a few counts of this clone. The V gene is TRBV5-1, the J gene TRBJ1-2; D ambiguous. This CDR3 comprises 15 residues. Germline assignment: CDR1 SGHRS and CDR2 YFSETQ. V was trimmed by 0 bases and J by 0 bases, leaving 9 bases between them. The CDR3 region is CASSLERNSNYGYTF. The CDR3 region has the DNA TGCGCCAGCAGCTTGGAGCGGAATTCTAACTATGGCTACACCTTC.

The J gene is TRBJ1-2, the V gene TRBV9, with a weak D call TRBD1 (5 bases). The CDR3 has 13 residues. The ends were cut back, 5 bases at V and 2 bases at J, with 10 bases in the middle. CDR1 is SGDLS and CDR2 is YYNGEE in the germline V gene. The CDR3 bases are TGTGCCAGCAGTTCGCCAGGGAACTATGGCTACACCTTC. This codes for CASSSPGNYGYTF.

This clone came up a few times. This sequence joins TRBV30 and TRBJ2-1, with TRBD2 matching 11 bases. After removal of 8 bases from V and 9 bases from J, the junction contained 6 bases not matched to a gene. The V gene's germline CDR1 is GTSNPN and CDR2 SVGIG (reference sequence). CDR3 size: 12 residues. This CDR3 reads CAGRLAGIEQFF. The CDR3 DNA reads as TGTGCCGGGCGACTAGCGGGAATTGAGCAGTTCTTC.

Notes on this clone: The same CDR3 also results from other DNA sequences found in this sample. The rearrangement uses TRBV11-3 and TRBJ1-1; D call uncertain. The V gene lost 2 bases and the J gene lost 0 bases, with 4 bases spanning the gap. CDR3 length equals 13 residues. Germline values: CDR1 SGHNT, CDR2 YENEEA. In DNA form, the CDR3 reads TGTGCCAGCAGCTTAACTGTGAACACTGAAGCTTTCTTT. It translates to CASSLTVNTEAFF.

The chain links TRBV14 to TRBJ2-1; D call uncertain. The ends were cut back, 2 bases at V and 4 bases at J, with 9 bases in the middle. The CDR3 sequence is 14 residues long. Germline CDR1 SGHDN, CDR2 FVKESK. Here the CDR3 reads CASSQRGNYNEQFF. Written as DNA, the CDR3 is TGTGCCAGCAGCCAAAGAGGCAATTACAATGAGCAGTTCTTC. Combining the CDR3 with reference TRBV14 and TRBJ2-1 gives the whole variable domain EAGVTQFPSHSVIEKGQTVTLRCDPISGHDNLYWYRRVMGKEIKFLLHFVKESKQDESGMPNNRFLAERTGGTYSTLKVQPAELEDSGVYFCASSQRGNYNEQFFGPGTRLTVL.

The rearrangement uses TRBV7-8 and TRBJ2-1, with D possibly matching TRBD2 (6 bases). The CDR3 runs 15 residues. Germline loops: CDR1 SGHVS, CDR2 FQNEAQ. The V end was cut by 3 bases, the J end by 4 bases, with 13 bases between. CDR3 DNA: TGTGCCAGCAGCTTTCGAAGCGGACTATACAATGAGCAGTTCTTC. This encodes CASSFRSGLYNEQFF. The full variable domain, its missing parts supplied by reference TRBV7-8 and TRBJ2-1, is GAGVSQSPRYKVAKRGQDVALRCDPISGHVSLFWYQQALGQGPEFLTYFQNEAQLDKSGLPSDRFFAERPEGSVSTLKIQRTQQEDSAVYLCASSFRSGLYNEQFFGPGTRLTVL.

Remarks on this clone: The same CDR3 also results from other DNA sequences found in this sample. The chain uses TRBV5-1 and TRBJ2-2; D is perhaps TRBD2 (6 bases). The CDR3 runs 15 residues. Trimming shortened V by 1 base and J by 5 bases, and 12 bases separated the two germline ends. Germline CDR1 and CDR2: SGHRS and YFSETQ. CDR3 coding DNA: TGCGCCAGCAGCTTGCGGCAGGGAGGAACCGGGGAGCTGTTTTTT. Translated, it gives CASSLRQGGTGELFF.

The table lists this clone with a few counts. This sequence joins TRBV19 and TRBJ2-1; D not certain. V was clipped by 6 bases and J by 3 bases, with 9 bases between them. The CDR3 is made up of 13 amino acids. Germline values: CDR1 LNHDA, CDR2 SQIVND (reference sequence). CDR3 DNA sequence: TGTGCCAGTAGCCCGGCAGGCTACAATGAGCAGTTCTTC. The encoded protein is CASSPAGYNEQFF.

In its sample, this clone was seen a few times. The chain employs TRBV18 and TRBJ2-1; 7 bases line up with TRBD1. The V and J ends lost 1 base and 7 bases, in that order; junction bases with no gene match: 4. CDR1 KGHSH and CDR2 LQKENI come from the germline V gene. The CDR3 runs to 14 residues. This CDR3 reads CASSPRQGENEQFF. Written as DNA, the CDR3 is TGTGCCAGCTCACCACGACAGGGTGAGAATGAGCAGTTCTTC.

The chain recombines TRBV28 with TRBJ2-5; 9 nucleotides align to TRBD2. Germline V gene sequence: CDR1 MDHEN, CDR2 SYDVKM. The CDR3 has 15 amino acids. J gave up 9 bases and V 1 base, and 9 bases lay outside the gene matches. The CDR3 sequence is CASSLSPTSGWSQYF. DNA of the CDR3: TGTGCCAGCAGTTTATCCCCAACTAGCGGGTGGTCCCAGTACTTC. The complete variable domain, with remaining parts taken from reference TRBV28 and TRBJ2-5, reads DVKVTQSSRYLVKRTGEKVFLECVQDMDHENMFWYRQDPGLGLRLIYFSYDVKMKEKGDIPEGYSVSREKKERFSLILESASTNQTSMYLCASSLSPTSGWSQYFGPGTRLLVL.

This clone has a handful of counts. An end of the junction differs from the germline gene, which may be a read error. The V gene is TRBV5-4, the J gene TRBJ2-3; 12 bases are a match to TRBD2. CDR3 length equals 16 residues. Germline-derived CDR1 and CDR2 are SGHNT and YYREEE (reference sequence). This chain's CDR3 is CASSLMTSGSADTQYF. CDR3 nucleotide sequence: TGTGCCAGCAGCTTGATGACTAGCGGGAGTGCAGATACACAGTATTTT.